A selection of T cell receptor beta chains follows, all from one sample in a study of Graves' ophthalmopathy and Graves' hyperthyroidism. In TCRdb, the multiplex PCR reads were re-called with MiXCR into one record per CDR3 protein. This table holds around 670,000 distinct CDR3 sequences, roughly two fifths found once. The sample comprised peripheral blood. The receptors derive from an adult man with Graves' ophthalmopathy. CDR3s leave out the opening cysteine and the closing phenylalanine or tryptophan.

v_call cdr3_aa
TRBV10-3 AISDSDTQY
TRBV25-1 ASRQGQTLSPLH
TRBV19 ASSKLLGTEVSNQPQH
TRBV2 ASIGAKGDNSPLH
TRBV9 ASSVVSSQDTQY
TRBV10-3 AIRPGEGLTGANVLT
TRBV25-1 ASGAGGTGELF
TRBV7-6 ASSLDSLNYGYT
TRBV10-3 AISEPGFGSPLH
TRBV5-1 ASSPVAGTGTGNLNTEAF
TRBV29-1 SVTRDRSYEQY
TRBV4-2 ASSTDGDGYGYT
TRBV4-1 ASSQLGGTTNEKLF
TRBV2 ASTGGKLF
TRBV29-1 SVASRPTAGELF
TRBV25-1 ASRREGTVYSGNTIY
TRBV29-1 SVRAPGRFAGELF
TRBV7-2 ASSKGTGDQPQH
TRBV10-3 ATSTDRNANYGYT
TRBV9 AWSVLHTGELF
TRBV10-2 ASSESSGYT
TRBV25-1 ASSESFSIYGYT
TRBV4-1 ASSLVSGLSYEQY
TRBV9 ASSVGLSGSAYEQY
TRBV7-9 ASSQPTGDEETQY
TRBV11-1 ASSLVGVTNYGYT
TRBV9 ASSVAGIMGPMNTEAF
TRBV29-1 SVEGDRSYEQY
TRBV7-3 ASSLKLGDYGYT
TRBV20-1 SATHTRGADYGYT
TRBV10-2 ASSEDGVGTGELL
TRBV7-8 ASSPAGGGKPGYT
TRBV29-1 SVEVTGDGSYT
TRBV7-9 ASSRDHNQPQH
TRBV25-1 ASSPYVGELF
TRBV7-2 ASSRQGGEQY
TRBV18 ASSPQGPEAF
TRBV12-3/TRBV12-4 ASSYLSGNTIY
TRBV2 ASRSRGPDYGYT
TRBV29-1 SVYTGGLSGYT
TRBV20-1 SASSPSGNEKLF
TRBV6-1 ASTWDFYEQY
TRBV20-1 SASPGQVQETQY
TRBV7-9 ASTARSGNTEAF
TRBV6-5 ASTTTTGGYT
TRBV7-3 ASSQRTVGWTQY
TRBV24-1 ATSTDRLYEQY
TRBV10-2 ASGRGGEQY
TRBV19 ASSPAVGGNQPQH
TRBV29-1 SVQGGGGYT
TRBV20-1 SASIASGEETQH
TRBV29-1 SVRDFSEQF
TRBV9 ASSAGIGGSYSPLH
TRBV20-1 SARTVSSYEQY
TRBV7-9 ASSPGLATYEQY
TRBV2 ASSEALAESYGYT
TRBV7-2 ASSWTGGVNYGYT
TRBV12-3/TRBV12-4 ASSFGRRANTEAF
TRBV7-9 ASSEGTSEETQY
TRBV2 ASRDGQGTETQY